This TCR beta chain was documented in a study of shared clonotypes between healthy human individuals. The CDR3 loop spans 16 amino acids. Trimming removed 2 bases from V and 0 bases from J, with 11 bases in between. Germline-derived CDR1 and CDR2 are MNHEY and SMNVEV (reference sequence). The study's findings and limits: Only blood was sampled, and tissue TCR repertoires likely differ from blood ones.

Every subset's genomic DNA went evenly onto several immunoSEQ plates. Replicate PCRs were loaded with roughly 300 ng DNA from unsorted PBMC, about 30,000 T cell genomes. In the original workflow: In the immunoSEQ data, sequences were junction-only and lacked quality scores, so filtering differed. This table comes from immunoSEQ multiplex PCR, and its TCRdb copy is limited to in-frame clones, with some not included. V and J calls and clone size come straight from that table; D and trimming were deduced from the DNA. The data show roughly 500,000 clones, with around 79% seen just once and 13% held by the top ten. Turning to this clone: What it recognizes is unknown.

This clonotype was obtained from a woman between 40 and 55 years old in good health. Some clones in this sample may be carry-over from other donors' samples. Sequenced material: PBMCs. The J gene is TRBJ1-3, the V gene TRBV27, with a tentative D call TRBD1 (6 bases). This CDR3 is CASSLGTPSSGNTIYF. CDR3 bases: TGTGCCAGCAGTTTAGGGACACCGAGCTCTGGAAACACCATATATTTT.